This T cell receptor beta chain was retrieved from a study of control samples from healthy donors and cancer patients. Generated by immunoSEQ multiplex PCR, the TCRdb table keeps only in-frame clones and is missing some. The sample contains approximately 100,000 clones, around nine tenths of which appear only once. Germline assignment: CDR1 MNHEY and CDR2 SMNVEV (reference sequence). The V and J ends lost 0 bases and 2 bases respectively, with 7 bases between them. The CDR3 contains 14 residues. A remark on this clone: Other DNA sequences in the same sample also yield this CDR3.

The rearrangement uses TRBV27 and TRBJ1-1, with D perhaps matching TRBD1 (6 bases). The source material was blood. The TCR originated in a woman younger than 35 in good health. CDR3 in amino acids: CASSLSQGNTEAFF. DNA of the CDR3: TGTGCCAGCAGTTTATCACAGGGAAACACTGAAGCTTTCTTT.